This entry lists 19 T cell receptor beta chains sequenced from one sample in a study of TIL therapy for anti-PD-1-resistant metastatic lung cancer. Sequencing used immunoSEQ v3. Sequencing used immunoSEQ multiplex PCR; TCRdb keeps in-frame clones, though not all of them. The sample yields approximately 16,000 clones, about 82% seen once. Stated time point: pre-treatment sample, taken before nivolumab and TIL therapy. Sequenced here: blood, sampled at baseline. The source is a person between 25 and 80 years old with non-small cell lung cancer.

This sequence joins TRBV7-2 and TRBJ1-3; D not certain. Germline assignment: CDR1 SGHTA and CDR2 FQGNSA. With 1 base removed from V and 4 bases from J, the gap between germline ends came to 8 bases. The length of the CDR3 is 14 residues. CDR3 nucleotide sequence: TGTGCCAGCAGCTTAGTAGGCCCCGGAAACACCATATATTTT. This translates into CASSLVGPGNTIYF.

This sequence joins TRBV7-3 and TRBJ2-1; D not certain. CDR3 length: 13 amino acids. The V end lost 8 bases, the J end lost 6 bases, and 14 bases lay between the germline ends. The germline gives CDR1 SGHTA, CDR2 FQGTGA. CDR3 protein: CASSSTFLNEQFF. The CDR3 DNA follows: TGTGCCAGCTCGTCGACTTTTCTCAATGAGCAGTTCTTC.

The sample holds a few counts of this clone. V is TRBV7-9 and J is TRBJ1-2, with TRBD1 identical over 10 bases. The J segment lost 7 bases and the V segment lost 5 bases, leaving 7 bases of the junction unmatched. CDR1 is SEHNR, CDR2 FQNEAQ, per germline (reference sequence). This CDR3 is built from 14 residues. This chain's CDR3 is CASSPTGQGGGYTF. The CDR3 DNA follows: TGTGCCAGCAGCCCAACCGGACAGGGGGGTGGCTACACCTTC.

The genes are TRBV5-4 and TRBJ2-7; TRBD1 is a possible D gene (6 bases). V lost 2 bases and J 2 bases, leaving 8 bases between the germline ends. Germline CDR1 is SGHNT and CDR2 is YYREEE (reference sequence). This CDR3 has 13 residues. CDR3 in amino acids: CASSLRQAYEQYV. The CDR3, as DNA: TGTGCCAGCAGCTTACGACAGGCCTACGAGCAGTACGTC.

The genes are TRBV28 and TRBJ2-1; D possibly matches TRBD1 or TRBD2 (5 bases each). From germline, CDR1 is MDHEN and CDR2 SYDVKM. The CDR3 sequence is 13 residues long. The V gene lost 4 bases and the J gene lost 5 bases, with 9 bases spanning the gap. The CDR3 nucleotides read TGTGCCAGCAGTTCAGGGACGGACAATGAGCAGTTCTTC. Translating gives CASSSGTDNEQFF.

This clone has only one observation. This chain connects TRBV19 to TRBJ2-3; the D gene is possibly TRBD2 (7 bases). Trimming took 4 bases from V and 4 from J, leaving 15 bases between them. The CDR3 totals 15 residues. CDR1 is LNHDA, CDR2 SQIVND, per germline (reference sequence). CDR3 sequence (DNA): TGTGCCAGTAGTACCCTACAGGGAGGGGCAGATACGCAGTATTTT. This translates into CASSTLQGGADTQYF.

The rearrangement links TRBV7-9 to TRBJ2-2; 10 nucleotides align to TRBD1. The CDR3 is 14 amino acids. Losses at the gene ends were 9 bases for V and 6 bases for J; bases not matched to a gene: 7. The germline V gene encodes CDR1 SEHNR and CDR2 FQNEAQ (reference sequence). This CDR3 is CASLTGGVSGELFF. Here the CDR3 DNA reads TGTGCCAGTTTGACAGGGGGCGTCTCCGGGGAGCTGTTTTTT.

The chain uses TRBV5-1 and TRBJ2-5; D might be TRBD2 (6 bases). The germline CDR1 and CDR2 sequences are SGHRS and YFSETQ. V lost 3 bases, J lost 5 bases, and 20 bases lay in between. This CDR3 contains 16 residues. The CDR3 loop reads CASSSTSTRRMETQYF. The CDR3 DNA follows: TGCGCCAGCAGCTCTACCTCGACTAGGCGAATGGAGACCCAGTACTTC. The whole variable domain, filled in from reference TRBV5-1 and TRBJ2-5, reads KAGVTQTPRYLIKTRGQQVTLSCSPISGHRSVSWYQQTPGQGLQFLFEYFSETQRNKGNFPGRFSGRQFSNSRSEMNVSTLELGDSALYLCASSSTSTRRMETQYFGPGTRLLVL.

The genes are TRBV9 and TRBJ2-3, with 12 bases lining up with TRBD2. After removal of 3 bases from V and 4 bases from J, the junction contained 9 bases not matched to a gene. From germline, CDR1 is SGDLS and CDR2 YYNGEE. CDR3 size: 17 residues. The CDR3 region has the DNA TGTGCCAGCAGCGCCGACCTAGCGGGAGGGAGGGCAGATACGCAGTATTTT. As protein: CASSADLAGGRADTQYF.

The V and J genes are TRBV9 and TRBJ2-2; D is uncertain. Germline CDR1 and CDR2: SGDLS and YYNGEE. The ends were cut back, 4 bases at V and 1 base at J, with 11 bases in the middle. The CDR3 extends over 15 amino acids. The CDR3 bases are TGTGCCAGCAGCCCAAGGGTGGAGAACACCGGGGAGCTGTTTTTT. It encodes CASSPRVENTGELFF.

The chain joins TRBV4-1 to TRBJ2-2; 7 nucleotides line up with TRBD2. The CDR3 consists of 15 residues. CDR1 MGHRA and CDR2 YSYEKL come from the germline V gene. The ends lost 3 bases at V and 3 bases at J; junction bases unmatched: 4. The CDR3 bases are TGCGCCAGCAGCCACGGAGGACTAGACACCGGGGAGCTGTTTTTT. Encoded protein: CASSHGGLDTGELFF.

The gene calls are TRBV30 and TRBJ1-3, with TRBD1 as a possible D gene (5 bases). The CDR3 has 15 residues. The germline V gene encodes CDR1 GTSNPN and CDR2 SVGIG (reference sequence). V lost 1 base to trimming and J lost 0 bases, with 10 bases between them. CDR3 region: CAWSADRASGNTIYF. The DNA of the CDR3 is TGTGCCTGGAGTGCCGACAGAGCCTCTGGAAACACCATATATTTT.

The gene calls are TRBV19 and TRBJ2-7, with D perhaps given as TRBD1 or TRBD2 (5 bases each). Germline assignment: CDR1 LNHDA and CDR2 SQIVND (reference sequence). This CDR3 has 15 amino acids. Deletions cut 0 bases from V and 4 bases from J, with 13 bases between. The CDR3 loop is CASSIDPGRWYEQYF. The CDR3 DNA reads TGTGCCAGTAGTATAGACCCGGGACGGTGGTACGAGCAGTACTTC.

The V call is TRBV7-2, the J call TRBJ2-7, with 8 bases matching TRBD1. The CDR3 has 13 residues. Germline loops: CDR1 SGHTA, CDR2 FQGNSA. Losses at the gene ends were 3 bases for V and 4 bases for J; bases not matched to a gene: 2. This chain's CDR3 is CASSFYRGYEQYF. For the CDR3, the DNA is TGTGCCAGCAGCTTTTACAGGGGGTACGAGCAGTACTTC.

This sequence joins TRBV14 and TRBJ2-2, with unresolved D. Per germline, CDR1 SGHDN and CDR2 FVKESK. V gave up 4 bases and J gave up 2 bases, with 11 bases separating them. The CDR3 covers 15 residues. The CDR3 protein is CASSPMTGNTGELFF. The CDR3 DNA sequence: TGTGCCAGCAGCCCAATGACGGGCAACACCGGGGAGCTGTTTTTT. Full variable domain (rest looked up from reference TRBV14 and TRBJ2-2): EAGVTQFPSHSVIEKGQTVTLRCDPISGHDNLYWYRRVMGKEIKFLLHFVKESKQDESGMPNNRFLAERTGGTYSTLKVQPAELEDSGVYFCASSPMTGNTGELFFGEGSRLTVL.

CDR3 residues: CASRRGSGDEQYF. DNA for the CDR3: TGTGCCAGTAGAAGGGGGTCAGGGGACGAGCAGTACTTC. The chain couples TRBV19 to TRBJ2-7; the D gene is possibly TRBD1 (6 bases). The germline V gene encodes CDR1 LNHDA and CDR2 SQIVND (reference sequence). CDR3 length equals 13 residues. V was pared by 6 bases and J by 5 bases, with 14 bases between.

The gene calls are TRBV6-1 and TRBJ2-5; D is unresolved. The CDR3 length is 15 residues. V shed 6 bases and J shed 2 bases, with 16 bases lying between them. Germline V CDR1 and CDR2: MNHNS, SASEGT. The CDR3 spells CASSSLYTVQETQYF. Here the CDR3 DNA reads TGTGCCAGCAGCTCCCTTTACACGGTACAAGAGACCCAGTACTTC.

This clone has a handful of counts. This chain uses TRBV9 with TRBJ2-6; D is uncertain. V was cut by 0 bases and J by 0 bases, with 7 bases left in between. Germline CDR1 reads SGDLS; CDR2 reads YYNGEE. This CDR3 spans 16 amino acids. CDR3 in DNA: TGTGCCAGCAGCGTAGCTGTGAGCTCTGGGGCCAACGTCCTGACTTTC. Protein sequence: CASSVAVSSGANVLTF.

The V and J genes are TRBV19 and TRBJ1-4; 8 nucleotides match TRBD1. Germline lookup yields CDR1 LNHDA and CDR2 SQIVND (reference sequence). Losses at the gene ends were 5 bases for V and 8 bases for J; bases not matched to a gene: 7. This CDR3 region has 14 residues. CDR3 in amino acids: CASSSLQGGEKLFF. The CDR3 DNA is TGTGCCAGTAGTTCCTTACAGGGGGGAGAAAAACTGTTTTTT.